This TCR beta chain originates from a study of blood T cell repertoires in COVID-19. Study background: Acute and convalescent COVID-19 specimens originated in the United States, Italy and Spain. PBMCs, B-cell-depleted T cells, or T cells were the source of the cDNA or gDNA that made up the material.

Original analysis: How many nucleated cells were present was estimated from reference gene primer amplification. The data were produced by immunoSEQ multiplex PCR, yet TCRdb's version contains in-frame clones alone and is incomplete. V, J and clone size derive from that table, while D and trimming were established from the DNA sequence. The table lists tens of thousands of clones, roughly 89% of them singletons. Trimming at V came to 4 bases and at J to 4 bases, leaving 6 bases not matched to a gene. The CDR3 length is 14 residues. Per the germline V gene, CDR1 is SGHRS and CDR2 is YFSETQ. The source is a woman aged 45-60 years with active COVID-19. V is TRBV5-1 and J is TRBJ2-7; 9 nucleotides match TRBD1. Sequenced sample: peripheral blood. The CDR3 nucleotides read TGCGCCAGCAGCCCTACCGGGACAGGGTACGAGCAGTACTTC. Its protein product is CASSPTGTGYEQYF.